A selection of T cell receptor beta chains follows, all from one sample in a study of blood T cell repertoires in COVID-19. Using immunoSEQ multiplex PCR, the repertoire was profiled, and TCRdb retains in-frame clones only, with some absent. The table includes more than 60,000 clones, more than 70% detected once. What was sequenced was peripheral blood. The receptors shown here come from a man aged 55 to 70 with acute or convalescent COVID-19. Each CDR3 is given with its conserved first and last residue. A D gene is named only where the DNA matches it firmly. Size is omitted from some rows. Given values are once, few, many or a class for expanded clones.

j_call | d_call | v_call | clone_size | cdr3_nt | cdr3_aa
TRBJ1-4 | TRBD1 | TRBV10-2 | NA | TGCGCCAGCAGTGATTCCGTGACAGGGGGTAATGAAAAACTGTTTTTT | CASSDSVTGGNEKLFF
TRBJ2-7 | NA | TRBV13 | NA | TGTGCCAGCAGCTTAATACAGCGGCCCTACGAGCAGTACTTC | CASSLIQRPYEQYF
TRBJ1-2 | NA | TRBV29-1 | NA | TGCAGCGTTGAAGATCATCCCGGCTATGGCTACACCTTC | CSVEDHPGYGYTF
TRBJ2-7 | NA | TRBV9 | few | TGTGCCAGCAGCGCCACAACAGGGAATCTCTACGAGCAGTACTTC | CASSATTGNLYEQYF
TRBJ1-5 | TRBD1 | TRBV9 | few | TGTGCCAGCAGCGCCGGACAGGAGTATCAGCCCCAGCATTTT | CASSAGQEYQPQHF
TRBJ2-1 | TRBD1 | TRBV3-1/TRBV3-2 | NA | TGTGCCAGCAGCCCAGGGACAGAAAATGACTACAATGAGCAGTTCTTC | CASSPGTENDYNEQFF
TRBJ2-7 | NA | TRBV7-8 | NA | TGTGCCAGCAGCGGAGGCTGGGGGGACGAGCAGTACTTC | CASSGGWGDEQYF
TRBJ1-3 | NA | TRBV14 | NA | TGTGCCAGCAGCCAATTGGCCTCTGGAAACACCATATATTTT | CASSQLASGNTIYF
TRBJ2-1 | NA | TRBV6-5 | NA | TGTGCCAGCAGCCTCGGGACAAGCAACTACAATGAGCAGTTCTTC | CASSLGTSNYNEQFF
TRBJ1-5 | NA | TRBV18 | NA | TGTGCCAGCTCCCCAGAGGGGGTAGGTCAGCCCCAGCATTTT | CASSPEGVGQPQHF
TRBJ2-2 | NA | TRBV30 | NA | TGTGCCTGGAGTATCCCAGGGGTAACCGGGGAGCTGTTTTTT | CAWSIPGVTGELFF
TRBJ2-3 | TRBD2 | TRBV7-8 | NA | TGTGCCAGCAGCATCGGACTAGCGGGGGGGCAGTATACGCAGTATTTT | CASSIGLAGGQYTQYF
TRBJ2-2 | TRBD1 | TRBV7-3 | NA | TGTGCCAGCAGCCTACTCCCGACAGGGGCGGGCACCGGGGAGCTGTTTTTT | CASSLLPTGAGTGELFF
TRBJ2-5 | NA | TRBV18 | NA | TGTGCCAGCTCCTCCGGGGAGACCCAGTACTTC | CASSSGETQYF
TRBJ2-3 | TRBD2 | TRBV11-3 | once | TGTGCCAGCAGCCAGATCGGGGGACTAGCGGGGTGCACAGATACGCAGTATTTT | CASSQIGGLAGCTDTQYF
TRBJ1-2 | NA | TRBV11-3 | NA | TGTGCCAGCAGTGGTCCCGGGAACTATGGCTACACCTTC | CASSGPGNYGYTF
TRBJ1-6 | TRBD1 | TRBV5-5 | NA | TGTGCCAGCAGCTTGGTGGGACAGGGGGGTCCTAATTCACCCCTCCACTTT | CASSLVGQGGPNSPLHF
TRBJ1-1 | NA | TRBV5-6 | NA | TGTGCCAGCAGCTCGAACCCCGGGAGGGACACTGAAGCTTTCTTT | CASSSNPGRDTEAFF
TRBJ2-7 | NA | TRBV6-2/TRBV6-3 | NA | TGTGCCAGCAGCAGAGGGGGTTCCTCCTACGAGCAGTACTTC | CASSRGGSSYEQYF
TRBJ2-7 | NA | TRBV5-6 | NA | TGTGCCAGCAGCATACTAGCCTACGAGCAGTACTTC | CASSILAYEQYF
TRBJ1-1 | NA | TRBV5-8 | NA | TGTGCCAGCAGCCCCCGTAGGGGGGAGGGGTTCCCTTGGAACACTGAAGCTTTCTTT | CASSPRRGEGFPWNTEAFF
TRBJ2-5 | NA | TRBV5-1 | NA | TGCGCCAGCAGCTTGGGCGGTCCGGAGACCCAGTACTTC | CASSLGGPETQYF
TRBJ2-5 | TRBD1 | TRBV10-2 | NA | TGCGCCAGCAGTGAATACAGGGGAACGGGAGAGACCCAGTACTTC | CASSEYRGTGETQYF
TRBJ2-1 | TRBD1 | TRBV7-2 | NA | TGTGCCAGCAGCTCTCCGGACAGGGGCTATTATGAGCAGTTCTTC | CASSSPDRGYYEQFF
TRBJ1-1 | TRBD1 | TRBV4-1 | few | TGCGCCAGCAGCTTAGGACAGGGGGCTGTGAACACTGAAGCTTTCTTT | CASSLGQGAVNTEAFF